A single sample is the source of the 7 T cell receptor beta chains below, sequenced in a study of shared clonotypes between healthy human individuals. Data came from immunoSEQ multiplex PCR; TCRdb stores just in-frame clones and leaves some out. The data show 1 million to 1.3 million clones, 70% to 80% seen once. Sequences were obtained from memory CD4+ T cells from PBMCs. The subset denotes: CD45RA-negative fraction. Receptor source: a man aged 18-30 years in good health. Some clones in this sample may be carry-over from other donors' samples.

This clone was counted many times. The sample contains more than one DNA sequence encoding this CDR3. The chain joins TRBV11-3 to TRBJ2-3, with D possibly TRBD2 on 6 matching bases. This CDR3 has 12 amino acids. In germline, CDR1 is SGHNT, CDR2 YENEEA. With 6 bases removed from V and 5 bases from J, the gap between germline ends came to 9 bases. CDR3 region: CASSRGGDTQYF. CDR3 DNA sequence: TGTGCCAGCAGTAGGGGAGGAGATACGCAGTATTTT.

CDR3 loop: CASSSPRTSGVGHQYF. CDR3 sequence (DNA): TGTGCCAGCAGCTCCCCGAGGACTAGCGGGGTTGGCCACCAGTACTTC. The gene calls are TRBV7-2 and TRBJ2-5; 12 bases map to TRBD2. The germline gives CDR1 SGHTA, CDR2 FQGNSA. The CDR3 covers 16 residues. V shed 4 bases, J shed 10 bases, and the junction held 13 bases outside the gene matches.

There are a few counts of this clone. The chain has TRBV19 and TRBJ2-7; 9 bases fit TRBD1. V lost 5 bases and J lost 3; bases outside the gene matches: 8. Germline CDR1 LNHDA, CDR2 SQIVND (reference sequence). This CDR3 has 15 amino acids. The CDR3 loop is CASSPWGQGGYEQYF. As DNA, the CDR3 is TGTGCCAGTAGTCCATGGGGACAGGGCGGCTACGAGCAGTACTTC.

The CDR3 DNA sequence: TGCGCCAGCAGCCAAGATGTGGAGGGGGCTCAGCATTTT. It encodes CASSQDVEGAQHF. This chain joins TRBV4-1 and TRBJ1-5; the match to TRBD1 covers 7 bases. The CDR3 consists of 13 residues. J was trimmed by 13 bases and V by 0 bases; bases with no gene match: 6. The germline V gene encodes CDR1 MGHRA and CDR2 YSYEKL.

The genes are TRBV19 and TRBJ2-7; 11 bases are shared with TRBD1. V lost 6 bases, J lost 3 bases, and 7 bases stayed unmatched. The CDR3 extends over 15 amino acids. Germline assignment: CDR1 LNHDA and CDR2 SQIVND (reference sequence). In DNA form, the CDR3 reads TGTGCCAGTAGAGGATCGGGACAGGGGGTCTACGAGCAGTACTTC. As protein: CASRGSGQGVYEQYF.

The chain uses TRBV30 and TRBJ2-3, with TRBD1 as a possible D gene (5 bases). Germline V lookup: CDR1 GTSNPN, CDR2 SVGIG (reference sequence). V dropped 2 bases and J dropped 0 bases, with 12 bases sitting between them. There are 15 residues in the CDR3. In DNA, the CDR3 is TGTGCCTGGAGTTACGGACACCGAAGCACAGATACGCAGTATTTT. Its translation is CAWSYGHRSTDTQYF.

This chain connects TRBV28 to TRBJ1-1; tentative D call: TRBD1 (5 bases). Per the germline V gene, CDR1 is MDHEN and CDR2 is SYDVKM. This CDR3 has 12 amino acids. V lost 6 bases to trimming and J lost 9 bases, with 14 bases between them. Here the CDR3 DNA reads TGTGCCAGCAGACCTAGACAGTTAAAAGCTTTCTTT. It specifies CASRPRQLKAFF.